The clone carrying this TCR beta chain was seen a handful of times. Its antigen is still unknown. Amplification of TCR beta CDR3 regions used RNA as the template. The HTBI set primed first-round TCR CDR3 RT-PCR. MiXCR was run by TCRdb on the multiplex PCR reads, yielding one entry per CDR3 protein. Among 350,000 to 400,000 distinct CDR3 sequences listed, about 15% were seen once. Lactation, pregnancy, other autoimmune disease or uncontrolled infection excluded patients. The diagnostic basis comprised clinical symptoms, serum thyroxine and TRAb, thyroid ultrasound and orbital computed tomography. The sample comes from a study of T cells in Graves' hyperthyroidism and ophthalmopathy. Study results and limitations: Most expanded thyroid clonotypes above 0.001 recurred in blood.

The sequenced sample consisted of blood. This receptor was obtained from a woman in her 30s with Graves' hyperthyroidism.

The CDR3 DNA sequence: TGTGCCAGCAGTGATTCGGGGGACAAGGGTCGGTACGAGCAGTACTTC. Protein product: CASSDSGDKGRYEQYF. The chain joins TRBV6-1 to TRBJ2-7, with D perhaps given as TRBD1 or TRBD2 (6 bases each). Per germline, CDR1 MNHNS and CDR2 SASEGT. V lost 3 bases to trimming and J lost 4 bases, with 19 bases between them. CDR3 length: 16 residues.